These T cell receptor beta chains were read from a single sample in a study of blood T cell repertoires in COVID-19. The protocol was immunoSEQ multiplex PCR, while the TCRdb copy is restricted to in-frame clones and leaves out a portion. The table records approximately 74,000 clones, around nine tenths of them present only once. Sequences were obtained from peripheral blood. These receptors came from a woman aged 55-70 years with acute or convalescent COVID-19. Both conserved end residues are part of each CDR3. The order of the fields is V gene, J gene, D gene, clone size, CDR3 DNA, CDR3 protein. The D gene is left open where the match is weak. Where a row states a size, it is once, few, many or the class of an expanded clone; other rows omit it.

TRBV4-1	TRBJ2-7	TRBD1	.	TGCGCCAGCAGCCAAGATATACCCGTTACAGGGGGTGTATCCTACGAGCAGTACTTC	CASSQDIPVTGGVSYEQYF
TRBV27	TRBJ2-1	TRBD2	.	TGTGCCAGCAGTTCTACGACTAGCGGGAGGCATGAGCAGTTCTTC	CASSSTTSGRHEQFF
TRBV7-9	TRBJ1-1	TRBD1	.	TGTGCCAGCAGCCTGGGACAGATGAACACTGAAGCTTTCTTT	CASSLGQMNTEAFF
TRBV5-4	TRBJ2-7	.	.	TGTGCCAGCAGCTCGGGCAGGGTAGTGGTCGAGCAGTACTTC	CASSSGRVVVEQYF
TRBV7-3	TRBJ2-5	TRBD2	.	TGTGCCAGCGAGCCCCGGGAGGCACTTCACGAAGAGACCCAGTACTTC	CASEPREALHEETQYF
TRBV7-9	TRBJ1-1	.	few	TGTGCCAGCCAAAACACTGAAGCTTTCTTT	CASQNTEAFF
TRBV19	TRBJ2-1	TRBD2	.	TGTGCCAGTACCATAGTTGCGGGAGGGTACAATGAGCAGTTCTTC	CASTIVAGGYNEQFF
TRBV27	TRBJ2-1	.	.	TGTGCCAGCAGTTTCCTAGCGTTCGACGTCTACAATGAGCAGTTCTTC	CASSFLAFDVYNEQFF
TRBV12-3/TRBV12-4	TRBJ2-1	.	.	TGTGCCAGCAGTCTCTACAATGAGCAGTTCTTC	CASSLYNEQFF
TRBV29-1	TRBJ1-6	TRBD1	.	TGCAGCGTTGGGAGCGGACAGGGGGGTTCACCCCTCCACTTT	CSVGSGQGGSPLHF
TRBV7-3	TRBJ2-2	TRBD1	.	TGTGCCAGCAGCTCTCGTGGGACAGCGAACACCGGGGAGCTGTTTTTT	CASSSRGTANTGELFF
TRBV12-3/TRBV12-4	TRBJ1-5	TRBD1	.	TGTGCCAGCAGTTTTACAGGGGATCAGCCCCAGCATTTT	CASSFTGDQPQHF